The present T cell receptor beta chain was sequenced within a study of response to subunit inactivated influenza vaccine. This clonotype was recorded many times. Germline values: CDR1 SGHTA, CDR2 FQGNSA. V gave up 6 bases and J gave up 0 bases, with 4 bases separating them. There are 12 residues in the CDR3. MiXCR was run by TCRdb on the RT-PCR reads, yielding one entry per CDR3 protein. The table shows 500,000 to 550,000 distinct CDR3 sequences, with under 30% occurring only once. This same sample was also taken into another study, of T cells expressing NK-cell markers. That paper states: With UMIs, 5'RACE template switching was used to make TCR beta cDNA. Obtained from sorted CD3+CD56+NKG2C+, CD3+CD56+NKG2C- and CD3+CD56-NKG2C+ T cells were the TCR beta repertoires. Seven HCMV-seropositive donors and one seronegative donor made up the eight sequenced donors.

The input for sequencing was CD4+ T cells sorted from PBMCs, taken roughly 12 days after vaccination. This receptor was taken from a man in his fifties or sixties who received an inactivated influenza vaccine. This chain links TRBV7-2 with TRBJ2-3; no clear D. For the CDR3, the DNA is TGTGCCAGCAGGGGTAGCACAGATACGCAGTATTTT. The encoded protein is CASRGSTDTQYF.